These 24 T cell receptor beta chains were all obtained from the same sample, sequenced in a study of blood T cell repertoires in COVID-19. Data came from immunoSEQ multiplex PCR; TCRdb stores just in-frame clones and leaves some out. The sample shows about 170,000 clones, roughly 85% of them seen only once. Input material: peripheral blood. The receptors come from a woman aged 80 or over with acute or convalescent COVID-19.

This chain uses TRBV5-1 with TRBJ1-2; D gene ambiguous. CDR3 length: 13 amino acids. Germline lookup yields CDR1 SGHRS and CDR2 YFSETQ. V was pared by 4 bases and J by 8 bases, with 15 bases between. The CDR3, as DNA: TGCGCCAGCAGCATAGGAGACGGAAGCGGCTACACCTTC. Translation: CASSIGDGSGYTF. The full variable domain, completed using reference TRBV5-1 and TRBJ1-2, is KAGVTQTPRYLIKTRGQQVTLSCSPISGHRSVSWYQQTPGQGLQFLFEYFSETQRNKGNFPGRFSGRQFSNSRSEMNVSTLELGDSALYLCASSIGDGSGYTFGSGTRLTVV.

The rearrangement joins TRBV5-1 to TRBJ2-2; 8 nucleotides line up with TRBD1. CDR1 and CDR2 (germline): SGHRS, YFSETQ. V was clipped by 2 bases and J by 7 bases; unmatched bases: 7. The CDR3 contains 15 residues. The CDR3 nucleotides read TGCGCCAGCAGCTTCTACCAGGGGGCAGGCGGGGAGCTGTTTTTT. It is translated as CASSFYQGAGGELFF.

This sequence joins TRBV29-1 and TRBJ2-3; TRBD1 matches 9 bases. Germline V gene data show CDR1 as SQVTM and CDR2 as ANQGSEA. Trimming took 5 bases from V and 5 from J; bases not matched to a gene: 14. The CDR3 is 16 amino acids. The CDR3 coding sequence is TGCAGCGTTACTCCTCCGGGACAGGGTTCCATAGATACGCAGTATTTT. As protein: CSVTPPGQGSIDTQYF.

V and J are TRBV5-4 and TRBJ1-1, with TRBD1 as a possible D gene (6 bases). The ends were cut back, 4 bases at V and 4 bases at J, with 14 bases in the middle. There are 14 residues in the CDR3. Germline CDR1 and CDR2: SGHNT and YYREEE (reference sequence). This chain's CDR3 is CASSKTQGFTEAFF. The DNA for the CDR3 is TGTGCCAGCAGCAAAACACAGGGTTTCACTGAAGCTTTCTTT.

The chain links TRBV28 to TRBJ2-3, with D maybe TRBD1 (5 bases). Germline V gene data show CDR1 as MDHEN and CDR2 as SYDVKM. V lost 10 bases to trimming and J lost 0 bases, with 23 bases between them. The CDR3 is 17 amino acids. For the CDR3, the DNA is TGTGCCACCCTTCCGAATTTCAGGGATCTAAGCACAGATACGCAGTATTTT. It is translated as CATLPNFRDLSTDTQYF.

This chain joins TRBV7-9 and TRBJ1-2, with D possibly matching TRBD1 (6 bases). Germline V gene sequence: CDR1 SEHNR, CDR2 FQNEAQ (reference sequence). The CDR3 consists of 14 residues. With 0 bases removed from V and 2 bases from J, the gap between germline ends came to 7 bases. CDR3 bases: TGTGCCAGCAGCTTAGCGACAGGCAACTATGGCTACACCTTC. It yields the protein CASSLATGNYGYTF.

This sequence joins TRBV19 and TRBJ2-4, with a tentative D call TRBD2 (5 bases). With 2 bases removed from V and 0 bases from J, the gap between germline ends came to 11 bases. The CDR3 runs to 16 residues. CDR1 and CDR2 from the germline V gene are LNHDA and SQIVND (reference sequence). The CDR3 nucleotides read TGTGCCAGTAGTATAATACGGGGAATAGCCAAAAACATTCAGTACTTC. As protein: CASSIIRGIAKNIQYF. The complete variable domain, with remaining parts taken from reference TRBV19 and TRBJ2-4, reads DGGITQSPKYLFRKEGQNVTLSCEQNLNHDAMYWYRQDPGQGLRLIYYSQIVNDFQKGDIAEGYSVSREKKESFPLTVTSAQKNPTAFYLCASSIIRGIAKNIQYFGAGTRLSVL.

This rearrangement joins TRBV6-1 to TRBJ2-7; 9 bases are a match to TRBD1. V lost 4 bases to trimming and J lost 3 bases; unmatched junction nucleotides: 10. Per the germline V gene, CDR1 is MNHNS and CDR2 is SASEGT. The CDR3 consists of 16 residues. The CDR3 is CASSGWGTGTVYEQYF. In nucleotides, the CDR3 is TGTGCCAGCAGTGGGTGGGGGACAGGGACCGTCTACGAGCAGTACTTC.

The chain recombines TRBV9 with TRBJ2-1; maybe TRBD1 (5 bases). The germline V gene has CDR1 SGDLS and CDR2 YYNGEE. This CDR3 contains 15 residues. V lost 3 bases to trimming and J lost 2 bases, with 12 bases between them. The CDR3 protein is CASSGGEGTYNEQFF. In nucleotides, the CDR3 is TGTGCCAGCAGCGGGGGCGAAGGGACCTACAATGAGCAGTTCTTC.

The V call is TRBV6-2 or TRBV6-3, the J call TRBJ2-1; weak D call: TRBD2 (6 bases). Germline V lookup: CDR1 MNHEY, CDR2 SVGEGT. The CDR3 contains 16 residues. V lost 2 bases, J lost 1 base, and 12 bases lay in between. The CDR3 DNA reads TGTGCCAGCAGTTACACCCCCGGGGGTTCCTACAATGAGCAGTTCTTC. Encoded protein: CASSYTPGGSYNEQFF.

The V and J genes are TRBV19 and TRBJ1-6; tentative D call: TRBD1 (5 bases). Germline-derived CDR1 and CDR2 are LNHDA and SQIVND (reference sequence). CDR3 length: 16 residues. The V gene lost 3 bases and the J gene lost 7 bases, with 16 bases spanning the gap. DNA for the CDR3: TGTGCCAGTAGTATGGGCGGTCGACAGAGGAATTCACCCCTCCACTTT. Translating it yields CASSMGGRQRNSPLHF.

V usage is TRBV9 and J usage is TRBJ2-7; unclear D gene. CDR1 SGDLS and CDR2 YYNGEE come from the germline V gene. Trimming took 0 bases from V and 7 from J, leaving 8 bases between them. The CDR3 covers 12 residues. The DNA for the CDR3 is TGTGCCAGCAGCGTAGGGGTCGGGGAGCAGTACTTC. This sequence encodes CASSVGVGEQYF.

This chain's CDR3 is CASSVSPDTGVGNTIYF. The CDR3 region has the DNA TGTGCCAGCAGCGTAAGCCCCGATACAGGAGTCGGAAACACCATATATTTT. V and J are TRBV9 and TRBJ1-3, with D perhaps matching TRBD1 (5 bases). Germline V CDR1 and CDR2: SGDLS, YYNGEE. The CDR3 spans 17 residues. V was trimmed by 1 base and J by 4 bases, leaving 18 bases between them.

This clone was observed once. The CDR3, as DNA: TGTGCCTGGAGGAACTTAAGCTCCTACGAGCAGTACTTC. Residues: CAWRNLSSYEQYF. The V call is TRBV30, the J call TRBJ2-7; D is ambiguous. The CDR3 totals 13 residues. Germline CDR1 GTSNPN, CDR2 SVGIG (reference sequence). Trimming removed 3 bases at V and 0 bases at J, with 9 bases between.

The chain carries TRBV19 and TRBJ2-1; TRBD1 might be the D (6 bases). Germline CDR1 LNHDA, CDR2 SQIVND (reference sequence). This CDR3 spans 15 amino acids. V gave up 1 base and J gave up 7 bases, with 14 bases separating them. CDR3 region: CASSIVPQGINEQFF. Here the CDR3 DNA reads TGTGCCAGTAGTATAGTTCCTCAGGGGATAAATGAGCAGTTCTTC.

This clone was detected only a few times. This chain connects TRBV5-1 to TRBJ2-3; TRBD2 matches at 8 bases. There are 16 residues in the CDR3. Germline V gene lookup returns CDR1 SGHRS and CDR2 YFSETQ. The junction had 3 bases not matched to a gene; V was cut back by 0 bases and J by 0 bases. The CDR3 nucleotides are TGCGCCAGCAGCTTGGGACTAGCGAAAAGCACAGATACGCAGTATTTT. This translates into CASSLGLAKSTDTQYF.

The V and J genes are TRBV27 and TRBJ1-2, with D perhaps TRBD1 (5 bases). CDR1 is MNHEY and CDR2 is SMNVEV in the germline V gene (reference sequence). The CDR3 spans 13 residues. The V and J ends lost 6 bases and 3 bases respectively, with 11 bases between them. CDR3 nucleotides: TGTGCCAGCAGCCTGCAGGGATACTATGGCTACACCTTC. Its translation is CASSLQGYYGYTF.

The V gene is TRBV28, the J gene TRBJ1-6; 9 bases line up with TRBD1. CDR3 length: 15 amino acids. Germline values: CDR1 MDHEN, CDR2 SYDVKM. V was pared by 6 bases and J by 7 bases, with 7 bases of the junction left unmatched. The CDR3 sequence: CASRLGTGINSPLHF. The CDR3 nucleotides read TGTGCCAGCAGACTTGGGACAGGGATCAATTCACCCCTCCACTTT.

The count of this clone is one. J is TRBJ2-2 and V is TRBV5-1; the D gene is possibly TRBD1 (5 bases). This CDR3 is 15 amino acids long. Trimming removed 4 bases from V and 2 bases from J, with 12 bases in between. Germline V CDR1 and CDR2: SGHRS, YFSETQ. The CDR3 sequence: CASSPGFPNTGELFF. The CDR3 DNA follows: TGCGCCAGCAGCCCAGGGTTCCCAAACACCGGGGAGCTGTTTTTT.

V gene TRBV12-3 or TRBV12-4 combines with J gene TRBJ1-1; no definite D call. CDR3 length: 13 amino acids. V was clipped by 1 base and J by 1 base, with 4 bases between them. The CDR3 region is CASSLVQNTEAFF. For the CDR3, the DNA is TGTGCCAGCAGTTTAGTACAGAACACTGAAGCTTTCTTT.

This clone was seen more than once but under ten times. This sample includes further DNA sequences coding for the same CDR3. The V call is TRBV6-2 or TRBV6-3, the J call TRBJ1-5; TRBD1 might be the D (5 bases). This CDR3 comprises 14 residues. Germline assignment: CDR1 MNHEY and CDR2 SVGEGT. With 0 bases removed from V and 4 bases from J, the gap between germline ends came to 7 bases. CDR3 DNA sequence: TGTGCCAGCAGTTACTCGGGGGGGAATCAGCCCCAGCATTTT. Amino acids: CASSYSGGNQPQHF.

CDR3 residues: CASSYIQGNGYGYTF. CDR3 nucleotides: TGTGCCAGCAGCTACATCCAGGGAAACGGCTATGGCTACACCTTC. This chain connects TRBV7-9 to TRBJ1-2; D is possibly TRBD1 (5 bases). The ends were cut back, 4 bases at V and 4 bases at J, with 16 bases in the middle. The CDR3 contains 15 residues. Germline V gene lookup returns CDR1 SEHNR and CDR2 FQNEAQ (reference sequence).

This clone was detected a few times. The chain couples TRBV6-5 to TRBJ2-7; TRBD1 aligns across 7 bases. V shed 2 bases and J 3 bases; nucleotides not matched to a gene: 4. Germline V gives CDR1 MNHEY, CDR2 SVGAGI. This CDR3 contains 14 residues. The chain's CDR3 is CASSYTRDSYEQYF. CDR3 coding DNA: TGTGCCAGCAGTTACACTAGGGACAGCTACGAGCAGTACTTC.

J is TRBJ2-5 and V is TRBV6-5; TRBD2 aligns across 8 bases. The V and J ends lost 4 bases and 4 bases, in that order; junction bases with no gene match: 8. CDR1 is MNHEY and CDR2 is SVGAGI in the germline V gene. The CDR3 runs to 15 residues. CDR3 DNA sequence: TGTGCCAGCAGTTTGGGACTAGGTCCTCCAGAGACCCAGTACTTC. The encoded protein is CASSLGLGPPETQYF.